Below, 22 T cell receptor beta chains from the same sample are listed, as sequenced in a study of blood T cells in healthy people across ages. Through a sample-barcoded 5' primer and a J-beta primer mix, a second PCR was run for roughly 6 to 12 cycles. MiXCR, run by TCRdb on the 5' RACE reads, gives a single entry per CDR3 protein. The data contain roughly 800,000 distinct CDR3 sequences, roughly 25% of them singletons. This sample also belongs to another study, concerning T cells of mothers and their children.

Sequencing input: blood. The receptor set was obtained from a boy aged 5 to 17 in good health.

The CDR3 bases are TGCGCCAGCAGCCAAATCCCCTGGGAGCGGGCCAAAAACATTCAGTACTTC. This codes for CASSQIPWERAKNIQYF. This chain uses TRBV4-1 with TRBJ2-4; D may be TRBD2 (5 bases). This CDR3 is 17 amino acids long. CDR1 MGHRA and CDR2 YSYEKL come from the germline V gene. Trimming stripped 2 bases from V and 1 base from J, with 15 bases between.

V gene TRBV2 combines with J gene TRBJ1-2; 11 bases are a match to TRBD1. Trimming cost V 8 bases and J 4 bases; bases outside gene matches: 6. Germline V CDR1 and CDR2: SNHLY, FYNNEI. CDR3 length equals 14 residues. The CDR3 DNA follows: TGTGCCAGCCTAAGGACAGGGGGCGGCTATGGCTACACCTTC. It codes for CASLRTGGGYGYTF.

Here the CDR3 reads CASTTGNSYEQYF. Here the CDR3 DNA reads TGTGCCAGCACCACAGGGAATTCCTACGAGCAGTACTTC. The J gene is TRBJ2-7, the V gene TRBV28; the D gene is possibly TRBD1 (6 bases). The CDR3 length is 13 residues. Trimming removed 7 bases from V and 1 base from J, with 11 bases in between. Per germline, CDR1 MDHEN and CDR2 SYDVKM.

The chain recombines TRBV7-2 with TRBJ2-3; a possible D gene is TRBD2 (5 bases). Germline assignment: CDR1 SGHTA and CDR2 FQGNSA. This CDR3 is built from 15 residues. The V end lost 4 bases, the J end lost 0 bases, and 11 bases lay between the germline ends. The CDR3 bases are TGTGCCAGCAGCTCTCAACTAGGAAGCACAGATACGCAGTATTTT. Residues: CASSSQLGSTDTQYF.

This clonotype was detected a few times. The chain is built from TRBV9 and TRBJ2-5; no definite D call. This CDR3 region has 14 residues. The V end lost 1 base, the J end lost 5 bases, and 12 bases lay between the germline ends. Germline lookup yields CDR1 SGDLS and CDR2 YYNGEE. The CDR3 DNA is TGTGCCAGCAGCGTATCAACAGCCGGGGAGACCCAGTACTTC. Encoded protein: CASSVSTAGETQYF. The variable domain in full, with the rest retrieved from reference TRBV9 and TRBJ2-5, is DSGVTQTPKHLITATGQRVTLRCSPRSGDLSVYWYQQSLDQGLQFLIQYYNGEERAKGNILERFSAQQFPDLHSELNLSSLELGDSALYFCASSVSTAGETQYFGPGTRLLVL.

The chain links TRBV25-1 to TRBJ1-2; 7 bases are a match to TRBD1. Germline loops: CDR1 MGHDK, CDR2 SYGVNS. The CDR3 has 15 residues. The junction had 9 bases not matched to a gene; V was cut back by 2 bases and J by 6 bases. The CDR3 protein is CASSERGQPRHGYTF. CDR3 coding DNA: TGTGCCAGCAGTGAAAGGGGACAGCCGAGACATGGCTACACCTTC.

The V gene is TRBV5-6, the J gene TRBJ1-1, with 9 bases matching TRBD1. J lost 7 bases, V lost 3 bases, and 4 bases had no gene match. The CDR3 has 13 residues. Germline CDR1 is SGHDT and CDR2 is YYEEEE. The chain's CDR3 is CASSWGTGSEAFF. The CDR3 DNA reads as TGTGCCAGCAGCTGGGGGACAGGGAGTGAAGCTTTCTTT.

The sample holds a few counts of this clonotype. The chain employs TRBV2 and TRBJ1-2; D might be TRBD1 (5 bases). V was shortened by 4 bases and J by 4 bases, with 10 bases between the two germline ends. This CDR3 has 13 residues. Germline V gene lookup returns CDR1 SNHLY and CDR2 FYNNEI. The CDR3 sequence is CASSAQGTYGYTF. CDR3 sequence (DNA): TGTGCCAGCAGTGCTCAGGGAACCTATGGCTACACCTTC.

A note on this clonotype: The CDR3 ends on some other residue instead of the conserved phenylalanine or tryptophan, so this is likely a read error. The chain recombines TRBV4-1 with TRBJ2-7, with D maybe TRBD1 (5 bases). The V gene lost 4 bases and the J gene lost 4 bases, with 11 bases spanning the gap. CDR1 is MGHRA and CDR2 is YSYEKL in the germline V gene. The CDR3 is 13 amino acids. The CDR3 sequence: CASSLQDNYEQYL. The DNA of the CDR3 is TGCGCCAGCAGCCTACAGGATAATTACGAGCAGTACCTC.

This clonotype was seen a few times. The chain links TRBV6-1 to TRBJ2-1, with 9 bases identical to TRBD2. Germline V CDR1 and CDR2: MNHNS, SASEGT. This CDR3 spans 15 amino acids. The V gene end was trimmed by 1 base and the J gene end by 7 bases; junction bases not matched to a gene: 5. The CDR3 DNA sequence: TGTGCCAGCAGTGAAGACGCTAGCGGGGTAAATGAGCAGTTCTTC. Protein product: CASSEDASGVNEQFF.

A few counts support this clonotype. The chain has TRBV20-1 and TRBJ1-1; 9 bases agree with TRBD1. Losses at the gene ends were 4 bases for V and 3 bases for J; bases not matched to a gene: 6. The CDR3 length is 14 residues. The germline CDR1 and CDR2 sequences are DFQATT and SNEGSKA (reference sequence). As DNA, the CDR3 is TGCAGTGCTAATTGGGACAGGGCGCACACTGAAGCTTTCTTT. Translated, it gives CSANWDRAHTEAFF.

The rearrangement links TRBV20-1 to TRBJ2-3, with D tentatively TRBD2 (6 bases). The germline V gene has CDR1 DFQATT and CDR2 SNEGSKA (reference sequence). Between the trimmed V and J ends, which lost 7 bases and 1 base, there was a span of 12 bases. This CDR3 is 13 amino acids long. The CDR3 DNA is TGCAGTGGGGGGGAGCTGGGCACAGATACGCAGTATTTT. As protein: CSGGELGTDTQYF.

The chain joins TRBV11-2 to TRBJ2-7, with 10 bases fitting TRBD2. Trimming at V came to 1 base and at J to 7 bases, leaving 10 bases not matched to a gene. The CDR3 covers 16 residues. Germline loops: CDR1 SGHAT, CDR2 FQNNGV. The CDR3 loop is CASSLGTSGPQEEQYF. CDR3 DNA: TGTGCCAGCAGCTTAGGGACTAGCGGCCCTCAGGAGGAGCAGTACTTC.

V gene TRBV12-3 or TRBV12-4 combines with J gene TRBJ2-5, with D tentatively TRBD1 or TRBD2 (5 bases each). CDR3 length: 14 residues. Trimming cost V 6 bases and J 2 bases, with 13 bases left between them. DNA of the CDR3: TGTGCCAGCAGGCTTTCTGGGGGACAAGAGACCCAGTACTTC. It yields the protein CASRLSGGQETQYF.

The chain links TRBV4-3 to TRBJ2-7; perhaps D is TRBD1 or TRBD2 (6 bases each). Trimming removed 1 base at V and 6 bases at J, with 13 bases between. The CDR3 has 14 amino acids. Germline V gene lookup returns CDR1 LGHNA and CDR2 YSLEER. CDR3 amino acids: CASSQGGRGGEQYF. DNA for the CDR3: TGCGCCAGCAGCCAAGGTGGCAGGGGAGGCGAGCAGTACTTC.

Only a few counts were recorded for this clonotype. The chain combines TRBV7-2 with TRBJ2-5, with D perhaps matching TRBD1 (6 bases). Trimming removed 3 bases at V and 3 bases at J, with 11 bases between. Germline CDR1 and CDR2: SGHTA and FQGNSA. This CDR3 has 14 amino acids. CDR3 sequence reads: CASSFRTVKETQYF. For the CDR3, the DNA is TGTGCCAGCAGCTTTCGGACAGTCAAAGAGACCCAGTACTTC.

This clonotype was detected only a few times. The gene calls are TRBV9 and TRBJ2-3; 15 nucleotides align to TRBD2. This CDR3 is built from 20 residues. Germline V gives CDR1 SGDLS, CDR2 YYNGEE. J lost 2 bases, V lost 0 bases, and 10 bases had no gene match. CDR3 DNA sequence: TGTGCCAGCAGCGTAGAAGGGACTAGCGGGGGGTCTATTGCCACAGATACGCAGTATTTT. Its translation: CASSVEGTSGGSIATDTQYF.

The chain joins TRBV20-1 to TRBJ1-5, with TRBD1 identical over 8 bases. Germline loops: CDR1 DFQATT, CDR2 SNEGSKA (reference sequence). V gave up 5 bases and J gave up 3 bases; unmatched junction bases: 9. The CDR3 has 15 residues. DNA of the CDR3: TGCAGTGCTCGCGCAGGGGGCGCCCCCAATCAGCCCCAGCATTTT. Amino acid sequence: CSARAGGAPNQPQHF.

This chain uses TRBV20-1 with TRBJ2-7, with TRBD1 matching 8 bases. Germline CDR1 and CDR2: DFQATT and SNEGSKA (reference sequence). V dropped 0 bases and J dropped 6; count of bases not matched to a gene: 13. The CDR3 is made up of 16 amino acids. The CDR3 loop reads CSARDRSRGRPREQYF. The CDR3 DNA is TGCAGTGCTAGAGATAGGTCCAGGGGGCGCCCCCGCGAGCAGTACTTC.

The rearrangement links TRBV4-2 to TRBJ1-6; 9 bases agree with TRBD1. The CDR3 extends over 15 amino acids. J lost 10 bases, V lost 0 bases, and 4 bases had no gene match. Germline V CDR1 and CDR2: LGHNA, YNFKEQ. The CDR3 region has the DNA TGTGCCAGCAGCCAAGAACAACAGGGGGCCTCACCCCTCCACTTT. This codes for CASSQEQQGASPLHF.

This clonotype was observed a handful of times. The chain combines TRBV6-6 with TRBJ1-6; 7 bases are shared with TRBD1. Trimming at V came to 6 bases and at J to 14 bases, leaving 7 bases not matched to a gene. In germline, CDR1 is MNHNY, CDR2 SVGAGI (reference sequence). This CDR3 spans 12 amino acids. CDR3 residues: CASSRDRLTLHF. In DNA form, the CDR3 reads TGTGCCAGCAGCCGGGACAGACTCACCCTCCACTTT.

This clonotype was seen only a few times. The chain employs TRBV29-1 and TRBJ1-4, with TRBD1 matching 7 bases. V shed 4 bases and J 7 bases; nucleotides not matched to a gene: 3. This CDR3 has 12 residues. Germline V CDR1 and CDR2: SQVTM, ANQGSEA. CDR3 sequence (DNA): TGCAGCGTTGCCAGGGGGGGTGAAAAACTGTTTTTT. Its translation is CSVARGGEKLFF.